This entry lists 27 T cell receptor beta chains sequenced from one sample in a study of OX40 agonist ivuxolimab in advanced cancers. The library was made by the immunoSEQ multiplex PCR assay. TCRdb took this table from immuneACCESS and kept in-frame rearrangements with V and J called. Such tables lack part of the clones; where checked against another copy, unresolved V genes explain under half of the gap, and the rest is unexplained. The sample contains around 80,000 clones, 92% of them found a single time. The leading ten clones occupy roughly 9% of the sample. The input for sequencing was CD4+ or CD8+ T cells sorted from blood, taken in a trial of the OX40 agonist ivuxolimab. These receptors all stem from an adult with an advanced solid tumor such as melanoma, head and neck, liver or kidney cancer.

The chain recombines TRBV2 with TRBJ2-5, with unresolved D. The CDR3 has 13 amino acids. CDR1 and CDR2 (germline): SNHLY, FYNNEI. V lost 4 bases and J 3 bases, leaving 9 bases between the germline ends. The chain's CDR3 is CASSVIGKETQYF. The CDR3 DNA reads as TGTGCCAGCAGTGTAATAGGGAAAGAGACCCAGTACTTC. The full variable domain, with the rest looked up from reference TRBV2 and TRBJ2-5, is EPEVTQTPSHQVTQMGQEVILRCVPISNHLYFYWYRQILGQKVEFLVSFYNNEISEKSEIFDDQFSVERPDGSNFTLKIRSTKLEDSAMYFCASSVIGKETQYFGPGTRLLVL.

The chain has TRBV14 and TRBJ1-4, with no clear D. This CDR3 spans 13 amino acids. Between the trimmed V and J ends, which lost 8 bases and 8 bases, there was a span of 15 bases. From germline, CDR1 is SGHDN and CDR2 FVKESK. The CDR3 reads CASSGQAGEKLFF. CDR3 DNA sequence: TGTGCCAGCTCCGGTCAGGCGGGGGAAAAACTGTTTTTT.

The V call is TRBV6-9, the J call TRBJ2-5; D is undetermined. Trimming took 3 bases from V and 6 from J, leaving 8 bases between them. The CDR3 length is 12 residues. Germline CDR1 MNHGY, CDR2 SVAAGI. The CDR3 reads CASSYSGQTQYF. DNA of the CDR3: TGTGCCAGCAGTTACTCCGGCCAGACCCAGTACTTC.

V usage is TRBV19 and J usage is TRBJ1-1; 8 nucleotides align to TRBD1. Unmatched junction bases numbered 9, after V lost 2 bases and J lost 4 bases. Germline V gene sequence: CDR1 LNHDA, CDR2 SQIVND (reference sequence). CDR3 length: 16 amino acids. CDR3 nucleotide sequence: TGTGCCAGTAGTATACCGACTCCAGGGGGCGGCACTGAAGCTTTCTTT. It yields the protein CASSIPTPGGGTEAFF. Drawing the rest from reference TRBV19 and TRBJ1-1, the complete variable domain is DGGITQSPKYLFRKEGQNVTLSCEQNLNHDAMYWYRQDPGQGLRLIYYSQIVNDFQKGDIAEGYSVSREKKESFPLTVTSAQKNPTAFYLCASSIPTPGGGTEAFFGQGTRLTVV.

This clone has only a few counts. The chain joins TRBV6-1 to TRBJ1-6; TRBD1 aligns across 7 bases. Germline CDR1 is MNHNS and CDR2 is SASEGT. Germline trimming cut 7 bases from V and 11 bases from J; bases unmatched to any gene: 14. This CDR3 region has 15 residues. CDR3 amino acids: CASTGTRDSWAPLHF. The CDR3 coding sequence is TGTGCCAGCACAGGGACTAGGGACAGTTGGGCACCCCTCCACTTT.

V and J are TRBV9 and TRBJ2-7; 9 nucleotides agree with TRBD1. CDR1 is SGDLS and CDR2 is YYNGEE in the germline V gene. Trimming at V came to 3 bases and at J to 6 bases, leaving 7 bases not matched to a gene. The CDR3 sequence is 14 residues long. This chain's CDR3 is CASSGRDRAREQYF. Written as DNA, the CDR3 is TGTGCCAGCAGCGGCCGGGACAGGGCTCGCGAGCAGTACTTC.

Here the CDR3 DNA reads TGTGCCAGCAGCCCTAGCGGGAGCTACTACGAGCAGTACTTC. Protein product: CASSPSGSYYEQYF. The rearrangement links TRBV7-9 to TRBJ2-7, with 10 bases that match TRBD2. Unmatched junction bases numbered 4, after V lost 5 bases and J lost 3 bases. The CDR3 contains 14 residues. CDR1 SEHNR and CDR2 FQNEAQ come from the germline V gene (reference sequence).

CDR3 sequence (DNA): TGTGCCAGCAGCCCCTCGGGACCCAGGGAGCAGTACTTC. This translates into CASSPSGPREQYF. This chain uses TRBV7-6 with TRBJ2-7, with D perhaps given as TRBD1 or TRBD2 (5 bases each). This CDR3 spans 13 amino acids. CDR1 is SGHVS, CDR2 FNYEAQ, per germline. Trimming shortened V by 5 bases and J by 7 bases, and 15 bases separated the two germline ends. The full variable domain, in which reference TRBV7-6 and TRBJ2-7 provide the parts outside the CDR3, is GAGVSQSPRYKVTKRGQDVALRCDPISGHVSLYWYRQALGQGPEFLTYFNYEAQQDKSGLPNDRFSAERPEGSISTLTIQRTEQRDSAMYRCASSPSGPREQYFGPGTRLTVT.

V usage is TRBV29-1 and J usage is TRBJ2-1, with D perhaps matching TRBD2 (6 bases). Trimming took 4 bases from V and 8 from J, leaving 18 bases between them. Germline V gene sequence: CDR1 SQVTM, CDR2 ANQGSEA. CDR3 size: 14 residues. The CDR3 region is CSVGGWGVDDEQFF. In DNA form, the CDR3 reads TGCAGCGTTGGAGGGTGGGGGGTGGACGATGAGCAGTTCTTC.

V is TRBV7-6 and J is TRBJ1-6; 7 bases fit TRBD1. V was pared by 5 bases and J by 13 bases, with 14 bases of the junction left unmatched. From germline, CDR1 is SGHVS and CDR2 FNYEAQ. The CDR3 is 15 residues long. The CDR3, as DNA: TGTGCCAGCAGCCCGTTACAGGGGATCTTATCCCCCCTCCACTTT. It is translated as CASSPLQGILSPLHF.

The chain combines TRBV6-6 with TRBJ2-7; D might be TRBD2 (5 bases). V was clipped by 0 bases and J by 2 bases, with 8 bases between them. This CDR3 is built from 14 residues. Per the germline V gene, CDR1 is MNHNY and CDR2 is SVGAGI (reference sequence). The CDR3 DNA is TGTGCCAGCAGTTACTCGGAGGTCCCCTACGAGCAGTACTTC. Its protein is CASSYSEVPYEQYF.

The J gene is TRBJ2-3, the V gene TRBV4-1; perhaps TRBD2 as D (6 bases). The CDR3 sequence is 15 residues long. V was clipped by 1 base and J by 5 bases, with 13 bases between them. CDR1 is MGHRA and CDR2 is YSYEKL in the germline V gene. The DNA for the CDR3 is TGCGCCAGCAGCCAAGGGGGAGGACTCTTAGATACGCAGTATTTT. Translating it yields CASSQGGGLLDTQYF.

CDR3 DNA: TGTGCCAGCAGTTATGCTGGGACCCCCGAGCAGTACTTC. Its protein is CASSYAGTPEQYF. The genes are TRBV6-5 and TRBJ2-7; D may be TRBD1 or TRBD2 (5 bases each). This CDR3 has 13 amino acids. Germline CDR1 is MNHEY and CDR2 is SVGAGI. Trimming cost V 3 bases and J 6 bases, with 12 bases left between them.

This chain uses TRBV6-6 with TRBJ2-3, with D possibly TRBD2 on 7 matching bases. The CDR3 has 14 amino acids. The ends were cut back, 7 bases at V and 5 bases at J, with 16 bases in the middle. Germline-derived CDR1 and CDR2 are MNHNY and SVGAGI (reference sequence). Here the CDR3 DNA reads TGTGCCAGCACGACCTGGGGGGGGCAAGATACGCAGTATTTT. Protein product: CASTTWGGQDTQYF.

This chain connects TRBV6-5 to TRBJ2-1; D possibly corresponds to TRBD2 (5 bases). V was clipped by 4 bases and J by 0 bases, with 10 bases between them. CDR1 is MNHEY and CDR2 is SVGAGI in the germline V gene. This CDR3 has 15 residues. DNA for the CDR3: TGTGCCAGCAGTTGGAGCGGAAGCTCCTACAATGAGCAGTTCTTC. This gives the protein CASSWSGSSYNEQFF.

This rearrangement joins TRBV27 to TRBJ2-2; 8 bases are a match to TRBD1. Germline V gene sequence: CDR1 MNHEY, CDR2 SMNVEV (reference sequence). CDR3 length: 16 amino acids. V lost 3 bases, J lost 2 bases, and 5 bases stayed unmatched. The CDR3 DNA sequence: TGTGCCAGCAGTTTCTCGACAGGGGAAAACACCGGGGAGCTGTTTTTT. Translation gives CASSFSTGENTGELFF.

In this sample, this clone turned up a few times. The chain employs TRBV9 and TRBJ2-1; tentatively, D is TRBD1 (7 bases). Looked up from germline, CDR1 is SGDLS and CDR2 is YYNGEE. The ends were cut back, 0 bases at V and 8 bases at J, with 15 bases in the middle. The CDR3 has 15 residues. The CDR3 spells CASSVGAGGGDEQFF. CDR3 DNA sequence: TGTGCCAGCAGCGTAGGGGCAGGGGGAGGCGATGAGCAGTTCTTC.

The V and J genes are TRBV13 and TRBJ2-3, with 8 positions matching TRBD2. This CDR3 spans 18 amino acids. Germline V CDR1 and CDR2: PRHDT, FYEKMQ (reference sequence). The trim removed 2 bases at V and 2 bases at J, leaving 12 bases unmatched. CDR3 DNA: TGTGCCAGCAGCTTACGCGGGCCACTAGCGGCACCCACAGATACGCAGTATTTT. The encoded protein is CASSLRGPLAAPTDTQYF. The full variable domain, its missing parts supplied by reference TRBV13 and TRBJ2-3, is AAGVIQSPRHLIKEKRETATLKCYPIPRHDTVYWYQQGPGQDPQFLISFYEKMQSDKGSIPDRFSAQQFSDYHSELNMSSLELGDSALYFCASSLRGPLAAPTDTQYFGPGTRLTVL.

This clone was observed a single time. The genes are TRBV7-3 and TRBJ1-1; D unresolved. V lost 6 bases and J 0 bases, leaving 8 bases between the germline ends. The germline CDR1 and CDR2 sequences are SGHTA and FQGTGA. CDR3 length: 13 amino acids. The CDR3, as DNA: TGTGCCAGCAGGGGCCCTATGAACACTGAAGCTTTCTTT. Translation: CASRGPMNTEAFF.

V usage is TRBV5-4 and J usage is TRBJ2-7, with D hard to call. CDR1 is SGHNT, CDR2 YYREEE, per germline (reference sequence). CDR3 length: 9 amino acids. Written as DNA, the CDR3 is TGTGCTTCCGGCTACGAGCAGTACTTC. Protein: CASGYEQYF.

This chain connects TRBV4-3 to TRBJ2-1; 11 nucleotides align to TRBD1. The CDR3 loop spans 15 amino acids. V was clipped by 8 bases and J by 6 bases; unmatched bases: 9. Germline V CDR1 and CDR2: LGHNA, YSLEER. In DNA, the CDR3 is TGCGCCAGCTCCCACGGGACAGGGGGGGGCAATGAGCAGTTCTTC. Its protein product is CASSHGTGGGNEQFF.

This clone was observed a few times. The chain links TRBV7-6 to TRBJ1-1, with a tentative D call TRBD1 (6 bases). Per germline, CDR1 SGHVS and CDR2 FNYEAQ. Trimming left V 7 bases short and J 4 bases short, with 10 bases between. The CDR3 runs to 12 residues. The CDR3 DNA sequence: TGTGCCAGCAAGGGGGGTGGCACTGAAGCTTTCTTT. Translated: CASKGGGTEAFF. Full variable domain (remainder filled in from reference TRBV7-6 and TRBJ1-1): GAGVSQSPRYKVTKRGQDVALRCDPISGHVSLYWYRQALGQGPEFLTYFNYEAQQDKSGLPNDRFSAERPEGSISTLTIQRTEQRDSAMYRCASKGGGTEAFFGQGTRLTVV.

This clone was seen more than once but under ten times. The rearrangement links TRBV6-1 to TRBJ2-6; unclear D gene. V lost 3 bases, J lost 1 base, and 4 bases lay in between. This CDR3 has 14 residues. Looked up from germline, CDR1 is MNHNS and CDR2 is SASEGT. Here the CDR3 reads CASSDLSGANVLTF. In nucleotides, the CDR3 is TGTGCCAGCAGTGACCTATCTGGGGCCAACGTCCTGACTTTC.

CDR3 protein: CASSERLGAVRETQYF. The DNA for the CDR3 is TGCGCCAGCAGTGAGAGGTTGGGGGCGGTTAGAGAGACCCAGTACTTC. The rearrangement links TRBV10-2 to TRBJ2-5, with a possible D match to TRBD1 (6 bases). CDR3 size: 16 residues. Trimming pared 2 bases from V and 4 bases from J, leaving 17 bases between. Germline V CDR1 and CDR2: WSHSY, SAAADI.

The chain links TRBV19 to TRBJ2-1; 9 bases match TRBD1. The V and J ends lost 5 bases and 1 base, in that order; junction bases with no gene match: 3. This CDR3 contains 15 residues. CDR1 LNHDA and CDR2 SQIVND come from the germline V gene (reference sequence). Written as DNA, the CDR3 is TGTGCCAGTAGTCTGGACAGGGGATCCTACAATGAGCAGTTCTTC. Translated: CASSLDRGSYNEQFF.

The chain uses TRBV6-5 and TRBJ2-7; D is unresolved. V lost 0 bases and J lost 6, with 12 bases in between. Germline CDR1 reads MNHEY; CDR2 reads SVGAGI. The CDR3 has 14 amino acids. The CDR3 DNA is TGTGCCAGCAGTTACTCGGCTGAGGCGTTCGAGCAGTACTTC. It specifies CASSYSAEAFEQYF.

The chain uses TRBV27 and TRBJ1-5; 7 bases align to TRBD1. Germline V gene data show CDR1 as MNHEY and CDR2 as SMNVEV (reference sequence). With V trimmed by 3 bases and J by 1 base, 6 bases remained unmatched. The CDR3 sequence is 16 residues long. The CDR3 sequence is CASSFRQGGSNQPQHF. The CDR3 DNA is TGTGCCAGCAGTTTCAGGCAGGGGGGAAGCAATCAGCCCCAGCATTTT.